This TCR beta chain was recorded in a study of T cells in Graves' hyperthyroidism and ophthalmopathy. The study, taken as a whole, reports: Most thyroid clonotypes expanded above 0.001 were also detected in blood.

This clonotype came up many times. Its antigen is as yet unknown. CDR3 length equals 13 residues. In germline, CDR1 is DFQATT, CDR2 SNEGSKA (reference sequence). V dropped 5 bases and J dropped 5; count of bases not matched to a gene: 8. Amplification yielded TCR beta CDR3 regions, with RNA transcripts as the source. The HTBI primer set drove a first-round RT-PCR of the TCR CDR3. MiXCR, applied by TCRdb to the multiplex PCR reads, yields one record per CDR3 protein. The sample has about 280,000 distinct CDR3 sequences, 20% to 25% seen once. This clonotype was sampled from a middle-aged man with Graves' hyperthyroidism that later progressed to Graves' ophthalmopathy. The sequenced material came from blood. The chain links TRBV20-1 to TRBJ2-5, with 7 bases matching TRBD1. The CDR3 protein is CSALRQGEETQYF. DNA for the CDR3: TGCAGTGCTCTACGACAGGGTGAGGAGACCCAGTACTTC.